The 3 T cell receptor beta chains presented below share a single source sample, sequenced in a study of T cells after yellow fever vaccination. TCRdb passed the 5' RACE reads through MiXCR, listing each CDR3 protein once. The sample contains roughly 500,000 distinct CDR3 sequences, roughly a fifth of which appear only once. The material sequenced was PBMCs, taken 15 days after the yellow fever booster vaccination. Source of these receptors: a man aged 30 to 39 who received the YFV17D yellow fever vaccine.

The chain carries TRBV6-1 and TRBJ1-2, with 8 bases matching TRBD1. CDR1 and CDR2 from the germline V gene are MNHNS and SASEGT. The CDR3 loop spans 14 amino acids. The V gene end was trimmed by 3 bases and the J gene end by 7 bases; junction bases not matched to a gene: 7. The CDR3 loop is CASSETTGAIGYTF. DNA for the CDR3: TGTGCCAGCAGTGAGACGACAGGGGCGATTGGCTACACCTTC.

The rearrangement uses TRBV6-2 or TRBV6-3 and TRBJ2-1, with D possibly being TRBD1 or TRBD2 (5 bases each). Per germline, CDR1 MNHEY and CDR2 SVGEGT. Trimming stripped 8 bases from V and 1 base from J, with 18 bases between. This CDR3 spans 16 amino acids. The chain's CDR3 is CASGGDVGPSYNEQFF. Here the CDR3 DNA reads TGTGCCAGCGGTGGGGACGTGGGGCCGTCCTACAATGAGCAGTTCTTC.

V is TRBV7-9 and J is TRBJ2-2; D is ambiguous. V lost 8 bases to trimming and J lost 5 bases, with 12 bases between them. The V gene's germline CDR1 is SEHNR and CDR2 FQNEAQ (reference sequence). This CDR3 has 13 residues. The CDR3 loop is CASGPRTTGELFF. The CDR3, as DNA: TGTGCCAGCGGCCCGAGGACGACCGGGGAGCTGTTTTTT.